The clone carrying this T cell receptor beta chain came up many times. Produced via immunoSEQ multiplex PCR; TCRdb's table is partial and in-frame only. The sample shows 330,000 or so clones, about 89% of them seen only once. The sample belongs to a study of blood T cell repertoires in COVID-19. V gave up 6 bases and J gave up 6 bases, with 12 bases separating them. The germline V gene encodes CDR1 SQVTM and CDR2 ANQGSEA. The CDR3 is made up of 11 amino acids. The V gene is TRBV29-1, the J gene TRBJ2-7; possible D gene TRBD1, 6 bases. The receptor's source is a man aged 35 to 55 in a cohort exposed to, infected with or recovered from COVID-19 (not recorded which). The source material was PBMCs or T cells enriched from blood (not recorded which). This CDR3 is CSVVRGGEQYF. Here the CDR3 DNA reads TGCAGCGTAGTCCGAGGGGGCGAGCAGTACTTC.